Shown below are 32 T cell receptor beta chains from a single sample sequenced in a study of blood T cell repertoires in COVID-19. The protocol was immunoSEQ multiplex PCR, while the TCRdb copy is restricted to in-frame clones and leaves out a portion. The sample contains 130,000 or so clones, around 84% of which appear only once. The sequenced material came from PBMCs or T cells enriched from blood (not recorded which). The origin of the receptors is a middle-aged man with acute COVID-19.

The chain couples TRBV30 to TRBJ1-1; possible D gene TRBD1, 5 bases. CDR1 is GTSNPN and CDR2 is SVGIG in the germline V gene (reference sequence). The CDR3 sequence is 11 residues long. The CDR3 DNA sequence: TGTGACTCTACAGGGAACACTGAAGCTTTCTTT. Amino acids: CDSTGNTEAFF.

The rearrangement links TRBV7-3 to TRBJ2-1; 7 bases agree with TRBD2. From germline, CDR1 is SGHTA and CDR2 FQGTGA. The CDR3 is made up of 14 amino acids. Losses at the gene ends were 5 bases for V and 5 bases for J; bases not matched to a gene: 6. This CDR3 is CASSRTSSNNEQFF. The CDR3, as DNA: TGTGCCAGCAGCCGGACTAGTTCGAACAATGAGCAGTTCTTC.

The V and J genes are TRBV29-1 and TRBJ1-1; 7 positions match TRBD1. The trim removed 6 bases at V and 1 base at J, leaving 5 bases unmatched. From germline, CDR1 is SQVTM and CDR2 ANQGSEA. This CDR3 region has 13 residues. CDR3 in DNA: TGCAGCGTGAGGGGGCAAGGGAACACTGAAGCTTTCTTT. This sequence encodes CSVRGQGNTEAFF.

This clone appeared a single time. The CDR3 region is CATSRGQGNEQYF. The CDR3 DNA reads TGTGCCACCAGCAGGGGACAGGGGAACGAGCAGTACTTC. The genes are TRBV15 and TRBJ2-7; 10 bases map to TRBD1. CDR3 size: 13 residues. CDR1 and CDR2 from the germline V gene are LNHNV and YYDKDF (reference sequence). V dropped 3 bases and J dropped 5; count of bases not matched to a gene: 1.

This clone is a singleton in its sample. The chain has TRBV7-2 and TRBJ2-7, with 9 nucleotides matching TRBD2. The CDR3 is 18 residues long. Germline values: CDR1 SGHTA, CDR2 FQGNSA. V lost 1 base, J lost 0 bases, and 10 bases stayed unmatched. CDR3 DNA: TGTGCCAGCAGCTTAGGTGGTAGCGGGGGAATGAGCTCCTACGAGCAGTACTTC. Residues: CASSLGGSGGMSSYEQYF.

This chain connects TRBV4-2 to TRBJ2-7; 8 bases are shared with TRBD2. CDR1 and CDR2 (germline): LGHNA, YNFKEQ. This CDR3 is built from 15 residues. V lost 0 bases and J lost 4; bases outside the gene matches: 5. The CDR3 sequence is CASSQEGRGGYEQYF. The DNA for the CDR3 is TGTGCCAGCAGCCAAGAGGGTCGGGGGGGATACGAGCAGTACTTC.

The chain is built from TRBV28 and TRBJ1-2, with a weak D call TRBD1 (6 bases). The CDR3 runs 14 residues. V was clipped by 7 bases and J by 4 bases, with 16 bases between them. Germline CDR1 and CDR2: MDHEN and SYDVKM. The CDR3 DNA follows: TGTGCCAGCACGGACAGCGCCTTATCCTATGGCTACACCTTC. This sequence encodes CASTDSALSYGYTF.

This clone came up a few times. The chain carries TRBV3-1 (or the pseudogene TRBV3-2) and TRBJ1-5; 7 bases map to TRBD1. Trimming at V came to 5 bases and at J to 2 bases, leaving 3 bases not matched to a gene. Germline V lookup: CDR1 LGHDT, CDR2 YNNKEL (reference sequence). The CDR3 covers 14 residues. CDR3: CASSAGTGNQPQHF. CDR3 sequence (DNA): TGTGCCAGCAGCGCGGGGACAGGCAATCAGCCCCAGCATTTT.

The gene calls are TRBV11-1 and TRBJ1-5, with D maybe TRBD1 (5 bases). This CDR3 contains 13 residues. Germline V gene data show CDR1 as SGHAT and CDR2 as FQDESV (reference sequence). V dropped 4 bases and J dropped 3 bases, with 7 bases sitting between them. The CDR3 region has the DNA TGTGCCAGCAGCTCGACAGACAATCAGCCCCAGCATTTT. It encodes CASSSTDNQPQHF.

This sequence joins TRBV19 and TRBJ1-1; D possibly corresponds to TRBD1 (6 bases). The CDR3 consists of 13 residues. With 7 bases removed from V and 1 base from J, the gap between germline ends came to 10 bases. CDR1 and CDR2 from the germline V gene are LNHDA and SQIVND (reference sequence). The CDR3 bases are TGTGCCAGTAAGCAACAGGGGAACACTGAAGCTTTCTTT. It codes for CASKQQGNTEAFF.

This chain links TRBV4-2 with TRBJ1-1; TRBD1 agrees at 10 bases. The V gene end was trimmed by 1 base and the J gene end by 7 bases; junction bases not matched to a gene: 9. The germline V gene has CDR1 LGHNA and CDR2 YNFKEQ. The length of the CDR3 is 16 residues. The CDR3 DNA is TGTGCCAGCAGCCAAGTTAGACAGGGGGCGCCCGGTGAAGCTTTCTTT. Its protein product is CASSQVRQGAPGEAFF.

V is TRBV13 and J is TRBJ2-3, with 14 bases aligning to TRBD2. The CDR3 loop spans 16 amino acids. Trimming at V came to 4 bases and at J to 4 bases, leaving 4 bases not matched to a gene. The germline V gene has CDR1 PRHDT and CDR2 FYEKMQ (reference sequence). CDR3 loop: CASSWGLAGVSDTQYF. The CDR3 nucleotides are TGTGCCAGCAGCTGGGGACTAGCGGGAGTCTCAGATACGCAGTATTTT.

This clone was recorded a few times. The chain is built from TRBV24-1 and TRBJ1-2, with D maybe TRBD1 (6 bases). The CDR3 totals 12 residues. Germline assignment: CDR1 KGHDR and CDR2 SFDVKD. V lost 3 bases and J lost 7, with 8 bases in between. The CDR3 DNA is TGTGCCACCAGTGATGACAGGCTTGGCTACACCTTC. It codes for CATSDDRLGYTF.

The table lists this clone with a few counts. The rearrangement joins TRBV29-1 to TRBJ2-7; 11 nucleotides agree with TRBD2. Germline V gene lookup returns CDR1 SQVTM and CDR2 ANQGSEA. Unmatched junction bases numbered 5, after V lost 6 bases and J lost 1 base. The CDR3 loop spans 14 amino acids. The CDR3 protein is CSVVAGGRSYEQYF. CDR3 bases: TGCAGCGTCGTAGCGGGGGGGAGATCCTACGAGCAGTACTTC.

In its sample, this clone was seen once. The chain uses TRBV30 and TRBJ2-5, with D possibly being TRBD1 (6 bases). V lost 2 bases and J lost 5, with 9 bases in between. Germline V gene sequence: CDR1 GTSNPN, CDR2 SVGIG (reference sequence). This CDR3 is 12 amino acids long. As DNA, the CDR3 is TGTGCCTGGAGTCGTCAGGGGGAGACCCAGTACTTC. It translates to CAWSRQGETQYF.

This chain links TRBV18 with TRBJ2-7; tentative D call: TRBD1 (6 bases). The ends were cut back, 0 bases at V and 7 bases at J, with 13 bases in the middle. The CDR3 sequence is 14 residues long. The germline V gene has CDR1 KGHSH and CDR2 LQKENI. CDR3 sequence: CASSPPGQPSEQYF. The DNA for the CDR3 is TGTGCCAGCTCACCACCGGGACAACCTAGTGAGCAGTACTTC.

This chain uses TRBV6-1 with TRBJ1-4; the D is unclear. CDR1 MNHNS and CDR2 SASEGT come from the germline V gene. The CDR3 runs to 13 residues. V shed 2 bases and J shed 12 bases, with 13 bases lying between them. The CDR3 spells CASSEFKNRELFF. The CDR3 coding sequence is TGTGCCAGCAGTGAATTTAAAAATCGGGAACTGTTTTTT.

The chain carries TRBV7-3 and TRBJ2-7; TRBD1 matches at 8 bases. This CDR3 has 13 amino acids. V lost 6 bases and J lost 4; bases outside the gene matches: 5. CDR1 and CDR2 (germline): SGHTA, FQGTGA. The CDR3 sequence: CASSFTGGYEQYF. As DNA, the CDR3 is TGTGCCAGCAGTTTTACAGGGGGGTACGAGCAGTACTTC.

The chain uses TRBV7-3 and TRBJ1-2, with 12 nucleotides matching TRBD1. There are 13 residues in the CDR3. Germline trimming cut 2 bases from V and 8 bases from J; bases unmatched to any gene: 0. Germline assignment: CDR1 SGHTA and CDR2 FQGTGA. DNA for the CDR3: TGTGCCAGCAGCTTAGGGACAGGGGGCGGCTACACCTTC. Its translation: CASSLGTGGGYTF.

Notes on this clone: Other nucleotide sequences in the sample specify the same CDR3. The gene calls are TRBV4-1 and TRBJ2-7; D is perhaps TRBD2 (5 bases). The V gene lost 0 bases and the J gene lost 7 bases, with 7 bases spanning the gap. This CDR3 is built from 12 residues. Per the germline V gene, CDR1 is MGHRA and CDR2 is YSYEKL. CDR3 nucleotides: TGCGCCAGCAGCCAAGATCGAGGGGAGCAGTACTTC. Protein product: CASSQDRGEQYF.

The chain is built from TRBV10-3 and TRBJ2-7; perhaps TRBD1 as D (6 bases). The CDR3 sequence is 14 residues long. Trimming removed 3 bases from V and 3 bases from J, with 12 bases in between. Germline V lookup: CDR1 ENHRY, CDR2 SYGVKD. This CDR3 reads CAISDNRVGYEQYF. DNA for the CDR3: TGTGCCATCAGTGACAACAGGGTGGGCTACGAGCAGTACTTC.

Written as DNA, the CDR3 is TGTGCCAGCAGCCAACCCCCAGGGTTGAGTTCACCCCTCCACTTT. Its protein product is CASSQPPGLSSPLHF. The gene calls are TRBV3-1 (or the pseudogene TRBV3-2) and TRBJ1-6; D may be TRBD1 (5 bases). Trimming shortened V by 2 bases and J by 9 bases, and 14 bases separated the two germline ends. CDR1 is LGHDT and CDR2 is YNNKEL in the germline V gene (reference sequence). This CDR3 is 15 amino acids long.

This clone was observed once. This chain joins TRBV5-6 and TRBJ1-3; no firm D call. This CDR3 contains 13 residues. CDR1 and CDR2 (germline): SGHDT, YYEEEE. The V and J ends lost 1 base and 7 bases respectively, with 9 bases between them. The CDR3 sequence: CASSLIEANTIYF. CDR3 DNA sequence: TGTGCCAGCAGCTTGATAGAGGCTAACACCATATATTTT.

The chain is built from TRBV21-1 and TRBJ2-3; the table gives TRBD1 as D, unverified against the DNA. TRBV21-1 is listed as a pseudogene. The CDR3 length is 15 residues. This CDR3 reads CASSAHRVSTDTQYF. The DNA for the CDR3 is TGTGCCAGCAGCGCTCACAGGGTTAGCACAGATACGCAGTATTTT.

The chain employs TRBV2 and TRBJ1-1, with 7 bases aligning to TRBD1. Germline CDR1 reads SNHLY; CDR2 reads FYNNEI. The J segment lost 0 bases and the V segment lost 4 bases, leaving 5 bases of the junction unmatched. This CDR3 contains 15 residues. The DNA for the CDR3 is TGTGCCAGCAGTGTACAGGGGCAGATGAACACTGAAGCTTTCTTT. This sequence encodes CASSVQGQMNTEAFF.

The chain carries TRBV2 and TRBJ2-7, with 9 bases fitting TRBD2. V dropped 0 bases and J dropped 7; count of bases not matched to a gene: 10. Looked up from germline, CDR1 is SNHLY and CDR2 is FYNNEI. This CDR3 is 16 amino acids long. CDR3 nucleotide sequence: TGTGCCAGCAGTGAAGCCCTTAGCGGGAGACCGAGGGAGCAGTACTTC. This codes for CASSEALSGRPREQYF.

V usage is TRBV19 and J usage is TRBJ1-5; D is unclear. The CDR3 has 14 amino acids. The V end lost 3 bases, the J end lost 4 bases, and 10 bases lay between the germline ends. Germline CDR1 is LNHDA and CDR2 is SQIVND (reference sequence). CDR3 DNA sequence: TGTGCCAGTAGTATTGAAGAGAGGAATCAGCCCCAGCATTTT. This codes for CASSIEERNQPQHF.

The CDR3 sequence: CASSQGGTGNTF. The DNA for the CDR3 is TGTGCCAGCAGCCAAGGCGGGACAGGGAACACCTTC. The chain employs TRBV4-2 and TRBJ1-2; 9 bases agree with TRBD1. Germline lookup yields CDR1 LGHNA and CDR2 YNFKEQ. The CDR3 is made up of 12 amino acids. V lost 1 base and J lost 12; bases outside the gene matches: 3.

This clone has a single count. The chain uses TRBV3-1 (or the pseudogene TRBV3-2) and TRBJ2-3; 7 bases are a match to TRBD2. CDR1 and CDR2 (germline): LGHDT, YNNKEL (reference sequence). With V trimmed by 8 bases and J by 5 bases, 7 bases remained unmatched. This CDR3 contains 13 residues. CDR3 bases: TGTGCCAGCGAAGGACTAGGGTTAGATACGCAGTATTTT. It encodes CASEGLGLDTQYF.

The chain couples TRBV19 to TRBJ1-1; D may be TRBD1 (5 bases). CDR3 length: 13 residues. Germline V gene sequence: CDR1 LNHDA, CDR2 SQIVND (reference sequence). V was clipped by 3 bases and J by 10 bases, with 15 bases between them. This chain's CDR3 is CASSMTGREGAFF. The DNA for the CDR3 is TGTGCCAGTAGTATGACGGGCAGGGAAGGAGCTTTCTTT.

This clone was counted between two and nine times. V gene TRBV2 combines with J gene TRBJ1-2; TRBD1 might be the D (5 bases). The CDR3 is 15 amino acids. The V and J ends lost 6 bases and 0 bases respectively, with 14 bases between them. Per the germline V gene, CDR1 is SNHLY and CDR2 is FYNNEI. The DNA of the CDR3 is TGTGCCAGCAGGGGGGGAGTTAGAGCTAACTATGGCTACACCTTC. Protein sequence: CASRGGVRANYGYTF.

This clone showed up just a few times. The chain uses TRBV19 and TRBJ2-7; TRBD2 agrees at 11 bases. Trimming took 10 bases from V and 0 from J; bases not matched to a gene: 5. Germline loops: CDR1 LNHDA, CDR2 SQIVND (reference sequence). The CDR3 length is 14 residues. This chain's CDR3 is CATGTSGGSYEQYF. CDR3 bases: TGTGCCACGGGGACTAGCGGAGGCTCCTACGAGCAGTACTTC.